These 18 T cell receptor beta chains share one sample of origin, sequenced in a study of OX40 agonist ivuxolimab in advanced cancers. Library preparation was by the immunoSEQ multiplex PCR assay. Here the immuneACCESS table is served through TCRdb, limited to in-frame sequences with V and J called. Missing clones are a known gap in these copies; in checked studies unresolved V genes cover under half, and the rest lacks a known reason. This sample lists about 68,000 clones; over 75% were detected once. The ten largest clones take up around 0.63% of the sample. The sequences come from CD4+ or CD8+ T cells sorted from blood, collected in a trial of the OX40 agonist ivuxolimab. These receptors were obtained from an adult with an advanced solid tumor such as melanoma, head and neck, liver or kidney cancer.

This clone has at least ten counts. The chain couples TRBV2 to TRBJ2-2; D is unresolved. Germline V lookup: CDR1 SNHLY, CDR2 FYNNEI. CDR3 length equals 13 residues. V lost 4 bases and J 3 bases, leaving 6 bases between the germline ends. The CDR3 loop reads CASSGGDTGELFF. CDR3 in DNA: TGTGCCAGCAGTGGAGGAGACACCGGGGAGCTGTTTTTT.

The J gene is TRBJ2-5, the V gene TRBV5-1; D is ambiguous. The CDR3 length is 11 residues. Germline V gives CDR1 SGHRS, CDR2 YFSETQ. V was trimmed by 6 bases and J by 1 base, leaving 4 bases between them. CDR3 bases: TGCGCCAGCAAAGTCCAAGAGACCCAGTACTTC. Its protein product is CASKVQETQYF.

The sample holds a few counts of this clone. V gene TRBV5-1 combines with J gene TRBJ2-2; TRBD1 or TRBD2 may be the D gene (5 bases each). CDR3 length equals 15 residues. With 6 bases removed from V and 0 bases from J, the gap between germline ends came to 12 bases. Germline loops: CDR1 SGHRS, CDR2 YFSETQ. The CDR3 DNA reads TGCGCCAGCAAGTACGGGGCCTCGAACACCGGGGAGCTGTTTTTT. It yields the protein CASKYGASNTGELFF.

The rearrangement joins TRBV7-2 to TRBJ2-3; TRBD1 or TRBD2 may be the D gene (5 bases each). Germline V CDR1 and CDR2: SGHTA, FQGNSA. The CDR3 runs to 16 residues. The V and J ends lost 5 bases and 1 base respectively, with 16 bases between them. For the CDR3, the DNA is TGTGCCAGCAGCCGGGGCCTGGGAGCGGGCACAGATACGCAGTATTTT. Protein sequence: CASSRGLGAGTDTQYF.

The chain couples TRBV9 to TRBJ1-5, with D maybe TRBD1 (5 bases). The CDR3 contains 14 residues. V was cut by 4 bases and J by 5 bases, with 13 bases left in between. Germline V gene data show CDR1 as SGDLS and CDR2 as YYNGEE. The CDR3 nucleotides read TGTGCCAGCAGCCCCGGGACGGGCGATCAGCCCCAGCATTTT. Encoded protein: CASSPGTGDQPQHF.

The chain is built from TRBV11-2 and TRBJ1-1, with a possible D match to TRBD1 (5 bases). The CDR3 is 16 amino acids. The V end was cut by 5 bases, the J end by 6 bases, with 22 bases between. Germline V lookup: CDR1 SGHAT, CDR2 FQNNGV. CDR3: CASSTRVPGRVAEAFF. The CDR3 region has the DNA TGTGCCAGCAGCACCCGTGTGCCAGGGAGAGTAGCTGAAGCTTTCTTT.

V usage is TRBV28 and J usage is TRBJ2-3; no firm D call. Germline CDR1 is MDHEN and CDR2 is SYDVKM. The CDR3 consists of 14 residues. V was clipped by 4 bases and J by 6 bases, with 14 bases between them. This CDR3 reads CASSSHAVSDTQYF. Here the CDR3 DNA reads TGTGCCAGCAGTTCCCACGCTGTGTCCGATACGCAGTATTTT.

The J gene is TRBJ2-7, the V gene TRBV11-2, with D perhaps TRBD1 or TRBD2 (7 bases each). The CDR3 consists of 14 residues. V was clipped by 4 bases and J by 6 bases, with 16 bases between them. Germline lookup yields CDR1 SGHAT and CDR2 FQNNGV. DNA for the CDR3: TGTGCCAGCAGCTCAGTGCAGGGGGGGGCCGAGCAGTACTTC. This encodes CASSSVQGGAEQYF.

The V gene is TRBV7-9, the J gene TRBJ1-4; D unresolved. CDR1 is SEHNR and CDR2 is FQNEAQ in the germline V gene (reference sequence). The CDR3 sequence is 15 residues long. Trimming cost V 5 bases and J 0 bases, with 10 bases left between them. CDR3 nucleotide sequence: TGTGCCAGCAGCCCTAGACAAGCAACTAATGAAAAACTGTTTTTT. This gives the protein CASSPRQATNEKLFF.

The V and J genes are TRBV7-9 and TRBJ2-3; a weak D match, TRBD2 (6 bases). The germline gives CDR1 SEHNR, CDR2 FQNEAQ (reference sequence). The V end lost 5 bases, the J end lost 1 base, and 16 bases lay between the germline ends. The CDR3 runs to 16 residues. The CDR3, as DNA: TGTGCCAGCAGCCCCGACGGAGGGTCGGGCACAGATACGCAGTATTTT. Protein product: CASSPDGGSGTDTQYF.

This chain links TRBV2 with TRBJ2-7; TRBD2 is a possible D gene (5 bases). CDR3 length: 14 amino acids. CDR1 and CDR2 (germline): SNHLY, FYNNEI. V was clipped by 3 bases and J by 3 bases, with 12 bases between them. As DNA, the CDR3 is TGTGCCAGCAGTGACGGCGGACTCAGCTACGAGCAGTACTTC. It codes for CASSDGGLSYEQYF.

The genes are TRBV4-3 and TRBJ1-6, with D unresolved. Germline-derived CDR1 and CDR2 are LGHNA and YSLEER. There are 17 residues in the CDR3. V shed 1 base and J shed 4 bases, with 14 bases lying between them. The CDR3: CASSQALQEAYNSPLHF. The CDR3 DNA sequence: TGCGCCAGCAGCCAAGCCCTCCAGGAAGCGTATAATTCACCCCTCCACTTT.

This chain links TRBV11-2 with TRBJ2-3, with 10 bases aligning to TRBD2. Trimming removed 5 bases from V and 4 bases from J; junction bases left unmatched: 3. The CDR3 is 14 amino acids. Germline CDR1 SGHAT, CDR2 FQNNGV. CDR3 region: CASSQSGGADTQYF. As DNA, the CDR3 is TGTGCCAGCAGCCAAAGCGGGGGGGCAGATACGCAGTATTTT.

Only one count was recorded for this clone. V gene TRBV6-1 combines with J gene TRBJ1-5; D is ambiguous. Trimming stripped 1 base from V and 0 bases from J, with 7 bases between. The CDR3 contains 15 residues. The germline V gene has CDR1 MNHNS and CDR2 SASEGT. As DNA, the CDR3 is TGTGCCAGCAGTGAAGGGTACTATAGCAATCAGCCCCAGCATTTT. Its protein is CASSEGYYSNQPQHF.

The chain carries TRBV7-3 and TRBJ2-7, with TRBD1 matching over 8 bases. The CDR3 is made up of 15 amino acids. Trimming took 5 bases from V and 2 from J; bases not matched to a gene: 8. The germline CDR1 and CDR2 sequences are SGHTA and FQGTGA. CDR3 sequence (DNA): TGTGCCAGCAGCCAAGGACCGGGACAGGCCTACGAGCAGTACTTC. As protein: CASSQGPGQAYEQYF.

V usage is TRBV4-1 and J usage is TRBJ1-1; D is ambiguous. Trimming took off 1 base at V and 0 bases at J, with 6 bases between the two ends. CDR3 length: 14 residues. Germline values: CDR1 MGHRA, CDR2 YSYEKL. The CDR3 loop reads CASSQVGLNTEAFF. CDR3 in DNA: TGCGCCAGCAGCCAAGTAGGACTGAACACTGAAGCTTTCTTT.

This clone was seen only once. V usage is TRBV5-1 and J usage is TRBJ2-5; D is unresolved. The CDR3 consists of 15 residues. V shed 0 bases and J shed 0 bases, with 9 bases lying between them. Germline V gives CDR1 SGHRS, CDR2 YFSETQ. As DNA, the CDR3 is TGCGCCAGCAGCTTGGTGTCACCGGACCAAGAGACCCAGTACTTC. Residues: CASSLVSPDQETQYF. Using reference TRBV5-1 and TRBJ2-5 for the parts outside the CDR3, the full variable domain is KAGVTQTPRYLIKTRGQQVTLSCSPISGHRSVSWYQQTPGQGLQFLFEYFSETQRNKGNFPGRFSGRQFSNSRSEMNVSTLELGDSALYLCASSLVSPDQETQYFGPGTRLLVL.

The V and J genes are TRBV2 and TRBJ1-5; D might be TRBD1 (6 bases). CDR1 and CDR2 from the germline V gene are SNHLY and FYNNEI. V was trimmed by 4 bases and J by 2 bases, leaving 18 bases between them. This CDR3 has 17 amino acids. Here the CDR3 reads CASSAPVGGPGNQPQHF. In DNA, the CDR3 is TGTGCCAGCAGTGCACCTGTGGGGGGGCCCGGCAATCAGCCCCAGCATTTT.